The rows below give T cell receptor beta chains drawn from one sample of a study of CD8 T cells in ankylosing spondylitis. Using its own MiXCR run on the 5' RACE reads, TCRdb lists one record per CDR3 protein. Of 300,000 to 400,000 distinct CDR3 sequences listed, 11% were seen once; the top ten hold roughly 9.5%. Material: blood, either unsorted or a sorted T cell fraction (not recorded which). These receptors all come from a female donor with ankylosing spondylitis or in good health (not recorded which). The CDR3 runs from the conserved cysteine through the conserved F or W. A D gene is named only where the DNA matches it firmly. Where a row states a size, it is once, few, many or the class of an expanded clone; other rows omit it.

d_gene	abundance	v_gene	j_gene	CDR3aa	CDR3nt
.	few	TRBV12-3/TRBV12-4	TRBJ2-1	CASSSRTLLSSYNEQFF	TGTGCCAGCAGTTCTCGGACTCTCCTGAGCTCCTACAATGAGCAGTTCTTC
.	many	TRBV29-1	TRBJ2-3	CSVGWQGTDTQYF	TGCAGCGTCGGGTGGCAGGGGACAGATACGCAGTATTTT
.	.	TRBV11-2	TRBJ1-4	CASSLEGHWGATNEKLFF	TGTGCCAGCAGCTTAGAGGGACATTGGGGGGCAACTAATGAAAAACTGTTTTTT
.	few	TRBV7-6	TRBJ2-2	CASSSTGTNTGELFF	TGTGCCAGCAGCTCGACAGGGACTAACACCGGGGAGCTGTTTTTT
.	.	TRBV9	TRBJ2-4	CASSVSAGEENIQYF	TGTGCCAGCAGCGTAAGTGCAGGGGAGGAGAACATTCAGTACTTC
.	.	TRBV2	TRBJ2-7	CTICFTGTGRATNYEQYF	TGTACCATCTGTTTTACAGGAACGGGACGGGCGACCAACTACGAGCAGTACTTC
TRBD2	many	TRBV20-1	TRBJ2-3	CSARGAGGYTDTQYF	TGCAGTGCTAGAGGAGCGGGGGGTTACACAGATACGCAGTATTTT
.	many	TRBV12-3/TRBV12-4	TRBJ1-5	CASSLTLNQPQHF	TGTGCCAGCAGTTTAACCCTAAATCAGCCCCAGCATTTT
TRBD2	few	TRBV11-2	TRBJ2-5	CASSSGGRPREETQYF	TGTGCCAGCAGCTCTGGCGGGAGGCCCCGTGAGGAGACCCAGTACTTC
.	many	TRBV20-1	TRBJ2-7	CSAPQSGYEQYF	TGCAGTGCTCCCCAGAGTGGTTACGAGCAGTACTTC
.	.	TRBV12-3/TRBV12-4	TRBJ1-1	CASRRSGADTEAFF	TGTGCCAGCAGACGATCAGGGGCGGACACTGAAGCTTTCTTT
.	many	TRBV7-6	TRBJ1-1	CASSLDAGHGAFF	TGTGCCAGCAGCTTAGATGCGGGGCACGGGGCTTTCTTT
TRBD2	few	TRBV11-2	TRBJ2-1	CASSLRLAGVEGEQFF	TGTGCCAGCAGCCTTAGACTAGCGGGGGTGGAAGGGGAGCAGTTCTTC
TRBD2	many	TRBV29-1	TRBJ2-1	CSVLIEASGRSYNEQFF	TGCAGCGTCCTCATTGAGGCTAGCGGGAGGTCCTACAATGAGCAGTTCTTC
.	many	TRBV7-9	TRBJ2-5	CASRPGFLAETQYF	TGTGCCAGCAGGCCGGGCTTCTTGGCCGAGACCCAGTACTTC
TRBD1	many	TRBV24-1	TRBJ2-5	CATSDLVQGPIASETQYF	TGTGCCACCAGTGATTTGGTACAGGGGCCTATCGCGTCCGAGACCCAGTACTTC
.	few	TRBV20-1	TRBJ1-6	CSALSSQGISSPLHF	TGCAGTGCATTATCCTCACAGGGTATAAGCTCACCCCTCCACTTT
.	many	TRBV27	TRBJ1-5	CASRLMAGLSNQPQHF	TGTGCCAGCAGACTTATGGCCGGCCTCAGCAATCAGCCCCAGCATTTT
.	.	TRBV20-1	TRBJ2-2	CCAREEEGPLTGELFF	TGCTGTGCTAGAGAAGAAGAGGGTCCGCTCACCGGGGAGCTGTTTTTT
.	many	TRBV7-9	TRBJ2-1	CASSSPGQAYNEQFF	TGTGCCAGCAGCTCGCCGGGACAAGCCTACAATGAGCAGTTCTTC
TRBD1	many	TRBV25-1	TRBJ1-1	CASSENRGFKTEAFF	TGTGCCAGCAGTGAAAACAGGGGTTTTAAAACTGAAGCTTTCTTT
.	many	TRBV20-1	TRBJ2-4	CSASGGWGKNIQYF	TGCAGTGCTAGCGGGGGTTGGGGCAAAAACATTCAGTACTTC
TRBD2	few	TRBV5-1	TRBJ2-3	CASSLRLAGEADTQYF	TGCGCCAGCAGCCTCCGACTAGCGGGGGAAGCAGATACGCAGTATTTT
TRBD1	many	TRBV28	TRBJ1-6	CASKGAGGVSPLHF	TGTGCCAGCAAGGGGGCAGGGGGGGTTTCACCCCTCCACTTT
.	.	TRBV6-2/TRBV6-3	TRBJ2-7	CASSILLASGEQYF	TGTGCCAGCAGTATCCTACTAGCTTCGGGCGAGCAGTACTTC
TRBD1	many	TRBV20-1	TRBJ2-7	CSARDQDRGTYEQYF	TGCAGTGCTAGAGATCAGGACAGGGGAACCTACGAGCAGTACTTC
TRBD2	many	TRBV25-1	TRBJ2-3	CASSESGREGSASTDTQYF	TGTGCCAGCAGTGAATCGGGGAGGGAGGGTAGTGCTAGCACAGATACGCAGTATTTT
.	many	TRBV7-9	TRBJ1-4	CASSLKDRFYDNEKLFF	TGTGCCAGCAGCCTCAAGGACAGATTTTATGATAATGAAAAACTGTTTTTT
TRBD1	many	TRBV15	TRBJ2-3	CATSREGQGADTQYF	TGTGCCACCAGCAGAGAGGGACAGGGGGCAGATACGCAGTATTTT
.	many	TRBV5-1	TRBJ2-5	CASSSPRGEETQYF	TGCGCCAGCAGCTCCCCGAGGGGAGAAGAGACCCAGTACTTC
.	few	TRBV5-5	TRBJ2-5	CASSLLPRETQYF	TGTGCCAGCAGCTTGCTCCCGAGGGAGACCCAGTACTTC
.	many	TRBV15	TRBJ2-7	CATSRERGRPEQYF	TGTGCCACCAGCAGAGAGAGGGGTCGACCCGAGCAGTACTTC
.	.	TRBV12-3/TRBV12-4	TRBJ1-1	CASSAATNTEAFF	TGTGCCAGCAGTGCCGCTACGAACACTGAAGCTTTCTTT
TRBD1	.	TRBV7-6	TRBJ1-2	CASSPIPGQITYGYTF	TGTGCCAGCAGCCCAATCCCGGGACAGATAACTTATGGCTACACCTTC
.	many	TRBV5-1	TRBJ1-2	CASSEVGYGYTF	TGCGCCAGCAGCGAAGTAGGCTATGGCTACACCTTC
TRBD1	many	TRBV18	TRBJ1-1	CASSLRQGSHTEAFF	TGTGCCAGCTCACTCCGACAGGGTTCGCACACTGAAGCTTTCTTT
.	.	TRBV5-1	TRBJ2-7	CASSLGAVDYEQYF	TGCGCCAGCAGCTTGGGGGCTGTGGACTACGAGCAGTACTTC
.	few	TRBV7-6	TRBJ2-7	CASSLAPRRGEQYF	TGTGCCAGCAGCCTAGCCCCCCGGAGGGGCGAGCAGTACTTC
.	few	TRBV30	TRBJ2-3	CAWSNPSEAGTDTQYF	TGTGCCTGGAGCAACCCTAGCGAGGCCGGCACAGATACGCAGTATTTT
.	many	TRBV3-1	TRBJ2-2	CASSQVDRNTGELFF	TGTGCCAGCAGCCAAGTAGACAGGAACACCGGGGAGCTGTTTTTT
TRBD2	few	TRBV6-1	TRBJ2-1	CASSDWREYDEQFF	TGTGCCAGCAGTGATTGGCGGGAGTACGATGAGCAGTTCTTC
.	.	TRBV27	TRBJ2-5	CASSRDSEKTQYF	TGTGCCAGCAGTCGGGACTCCGAGAAGACCCAGTACTTC
.	.	TRBV6-1	TRBJ2-5	CASSTRGAGTQHF	TGTGCCAGCAGTACCCGGGGTGCTGGGACCCAGCACTTC
.	many	TRBV5-6	TRBJ1-1	CASSFVSGNTEAFF	TGTGCCAGCAGCTTCGTTTCGGGGAACACTGAAGCTTTCTTT
.	many	TRBV5-1	TRBJ1-1	CASSSVGLNTEAFF	TGCGCCAGCAGCTCCGTGGGCCTGAACACTGAAGCTTTCTTT
.	.	TRBV3-1	TRBJ2-5	CASSQAQGSETQYF	TGTGCCAGCAGCCAAGCTCAGGGATCCGAGACCCAGTACTTC
.	once	TRBV30	TRBJ2-2	CAWSPPVLPGELFF	TGTGCCTGGAGTCCCCCCGTCTTGCCCGGGGAGCTGTTTTTT
TRBD1	once	TRBV7-9	TRBJ2-7	CASSFGRQGARYEQYF	TGTGCCAGCAGCTTTGGACGTCAGGGGGCACGGTACGAGCAGTACTTC
.	.	TRBV5-5	TRBJ2-3	CASSPELRTDTQYF	TGTGCCAGCAGCCCAGAGTTACGCACAGATACGCAGTATTTT
.	many	TRBV10-3	TRBJ1-2	CAISPTSSHGYTF	TGTGCCATCAGCCCAACAAGTTCCCATGGCTACACCTTC
.	.	TRBV3-1	TRBJ2-6	CASSLDRALGANVLTF	TGTGCCAGCAGCCTCGACAGAGCCTTAGGGGCCAACGTCCTGACTTTC